This T cell receptor beta chain was recorded in a study of T cells in Graves' hyperthyroidism and ophthalmopathy (dated by TCRdb to the late 2010s). Describing the broader study: Peripheral blood was sampled at the time of initial diagnosis, prior to any treatment. TCR Vbeta CDR3 sequencing of 130 to 150 peripheral blood samples (about 45 ophthalmopathy, about 75 hyperthyroidism and roughly 17 progressor patients) is reported in the paper. The roughly 99 discovery patients were divided at random into training and test sets in a 7:3 ratio. To identify TCR V-J signatures that set the groups apart, the researchers used a discovery cohort of 100 patients, made up of roughly 40 with Graves' ophthalmopathy and about 59 with stable Graves' hyperthyroidism. After blood sampling, hyperthyroidism patients were treated with methimazole at a starting dose of 30 mg daily, and ophthalmopathy patients were treated with high-dose intravenous methylprednisolone. Whether ophthalmopathy could be predicted prospectively was tested in an independent validation cohort made up of 18 hyperthyroidism patients plus 17 patients who later progressed to ophthalmopathy. The study also compared thyroid tissue and blood T-cell repertoires from roughly six Graves' hyperthyroidism patients.

What the research found in general, with its limitations: Blood samples also contained most of the expanded thyroid clonotypes (frequency above 0.001), which suggests that blood repertoires may reflect thyroid immune responses. In validation, progression to ophthalmopathy was predicted by the model with almost 71% sensitivity and roughly 72% specificity, a median of 6.5 months before onset. Ophthalmopathy was separated from stable hyperthyroidism by a 13 V-J signature model, with over 85% sensitivity and roughly 84% specificity obtained in cross-validation and 80%/75% obtained in testing. Sample size was not statistically predetermined, and blinding of investigators to group allocation was not performed.

This clonotype was detected ten times or more. Its target antigen remains unknown. No base quality values were provided; no much bigger clone lies one nucleotide off. A patient counted as having stable Graves' hyperthyroidism if no progression to ophthalmopathy occurred over 18 months of follow-up. The hyperthyroidism patients were between 18 and 65 years old and newly diagnosed, with a disease duration of less than 2 months. Any patient with an uncontrolled infection, another autoimmune disease, pregnancy or lactation was excluded. Diagnoses were based on clinical symptoms, serum thyroxine and TRAb, thyroid ultrasound and orbital computed tomography. PBMCs were separated from roughly 10 ml of fresh peripheral blood using Ficoll-Paque density gradient centrifugation. Total RNA was extracted using Trizol reagent, and RNA quality was assessed on an Agilent 2100 Bioanalyzer. The TCR beta CDR3 regions were amplified from RNA transcripts. For the first round of RT-PCR on the TCR CDR3, the HTBI primer set was used together with the Qiagen OneStep RT-PCR kit. The libraries were constructed in a second round of multiplex PCR and then size-selected and purified. Libraries were sequenced paired-end with 100 bp reads on an Illumina HiSeq2000. The source study handled its data this way. Raw data were processed with SOAPnuke, discarding reads with adapters, uncalled bases, mean Phred below 15, or no exact constant-primer or identifier match. High-quality paired reads were merged with COPE v1.2.5, and unique nucleotide sequences were defined as clonotypes. MiTCR v1.1 was used to align the clonotypes against IMGT TRBV, TRBD and TRBJ reference segments. The analysis included only V-J combinations with a frequency above 0.0001, which together covered 99% to 99.2% of the repertoires. A TCS score was defined as the ratio of F50 (clonal expansion) to E x V (chaos), with BLOSUM62-based TCRdist applied between CDR3 peptides within each V-J. Welch's t-statistics and random forest reduced 500 to 650 V-J features to fewer than 15, which were used in a naive Bayes classifier (R e1071). TCRdb reworked the public reads: Q25 trimming with fastp, MiXCR clone assembly, productive beta chains retained. Rows with one shared CDR3 protein collapse into an entry with the most common genes and DNA. What appears here as the V and J calls and clone size reflects TCRdb's work, not the paper's. A total of 300,000 to 350,000 distinct CDR3 sequences appear in this sample, approximately 13% of them only once. Jointly, the top ten make up 20% to 25% of the sample.

V lost 3 bases and J lost 0 bases; the stretch between them is 10 bases long. Via the germline V gene (reference sequence), CDR1 is DFQATT and CDR2 SNEGSKA. Taken from cysteine to phenylalanine, the CDR3 has 14 residues. The DNA shown is the 42-base CDR3, in frame from base 1. Material for sequencing was blood. The TCR sequence derives from a woman in her twenties or thirties with Graves' hyperthyroidism. Rearrangement joined TRBV20-1 to TRBJ2-3; the D gene is not confidently resolved. The bases read TGCAGTGCTAGCAATCCAGCTAGCACAGATACGCAGTATTTT. Translated, it reads CSASNPASTDTQYF.